The rows below give T cell receptor beta chains drawn from one sample of a study of blood T cell repertoires in COVID-19. TCRdb's table, derived via immunoSEQ multiplex PCR, lists solely in-frame clones and lacks some. The data contain approximately 210,000 clones, around 90% of them seen just once; the ten biggest clones take up about 2.2%. The sample consisted of PBMCs or T cells enriched from blood (not recorded which). The source of these receptors is a woman aged 25-40 years who had recovered from COVID-19. CDR3s include the opening cysteine and the closing phenylalanine or tryptophan. D genes are given only for firm matches. Where a row states a size, it is once, few, many or the class of an expanded clone; other rows omit it.

D,V,J,size,length,DNA,CDR3
.,TRBV6-1,TRBJ1-2,.,13,TGTGCCAGCAGTGAAGGAAGATTGAGGATCGTGTCCTTC,CASSEGRLRIVSF
.,TRBV4-3,TRBJ2-2,.,16,TGCGCCAGCAGCCAAGGGGGGGACGTAAGGGCCGGGGAGCTGTTTTTT,CASSQGGDVRAGELFF
TRBD1,TRBV13,TRBJ2-1,once,14,TGTGCCAGCAGCTTAAGGGGGCCCTACAATGAGCAGTTCTTC,CASSLRGPYNEQFF
.,TRBV7-9,TRBJ1-2,.,14,TGTGCCAGCAGCTCCCGGACAGACGAATATGGCTACACCTTC,CASSSRTDEYGYTF
.,TRBV2,TRBJ1-1,once,11,TGTGCCAGCGCAGGGGACACTGAAGCTTTCTTT,CASAGDTEAFF
TRBD1,TRBV7-3,TRBJ2-7,.,14,TGTGCCAGCAGCTTATCTGTTGGACAGGGCGAGCAGTACTTC,CASSLSVGQGEQYF
TRBD1,TRBV6-2/TRBV6-3,TRBJ2-7,.,13,TGTGCCAGCAGTCGGGACAGGACCTACGAGCAGTACTTC,CASSRDRTYEQYF
TRBD1,TRBV6-2/TRBV6-3,TRBJ1-5,.,15,TGTGCCAGCAGTTACTCGGACAGGGGCAATCAGCCCCAGCATTTT,CASSYSDRGNQPQHF
.,TRBV19,TRBJ2-1,.,15,TGTGCCAGTAGTATAGCCGGGACTTCGTACAATGAGCAGTTCTTC,CASSIAGTSYNEQFF
.,TRBV27,TRBJ2-3,.,15,TGTGCCAGCAGTTTATCCACAATGGTAACAGATACGCAGTATTTT,CASSLSTMVTDTQYF
.,TRBV5-6,TRBJ1-2,.,15,TGTGCCAGCAGCTTGGGATATGGGACTTCTGTGGGCTACACCTTC,CASSLGYGTSVGYTF
.,TRBV19,TRBJ1-1,.,12,TGTGCCAGTATCGGAAGCGGGGGTGAAGCTTTCTTT,CASIGSGGEAFF
.,TRBV4-2,TRBJ2-7,.,16,TGTGCCAGCAGCCAAGAGGGAGCAGTACCATCCTACGAGCAGTACTTC,CASSQEGAVPSYEQYF
.,TRBV7-8,TRBJ1-4,once,15,TGTGCCAGCAGAGGCGCAGGGGCAACTAATGAAAAACTGTTTTTT,CASRGAGATNEKLFF
.,TRBV2,TRBJ1-4,.,14,TGTGCCAGCAGTGCAGGGCCAACTAATGAAAAACTGTTTTTT,CASSAGPTNEKLFF
.,TRBV24-1,TRBJ1-1,.,12,TGTGCCACCAGTGAGGGGGGGACTGAAGCTTTCTTT,CATSEGGTEAFF
TRBD1,TRBV19,TRBJ1-1,once,17,TGTGCCAGTAGTATGGGATGGGGACAGGGGCGTAGGACTGAAGCTTTCTTT,CASSMGWGQGRRTEAFF
TRBD1,TRBV5-1,TRBJ2-6,.,16,TGCGCCAGCAGCCATGGGACAGGGGCCGGGGCCAACGTCCTGACTTTC,CASSHGTGAGANVLTF
.,TRBV5-4,TRBJ2-7,few,14,TGTGCCAGCAGCTCCACTACAGGTAGCTACGAGCAGTACTTC,CASSSTTGSYEQYF
TRBD1,TRBV5-5,TRBJ2-7,.,15,TGTGCCAGCAGCTTGACCGGACAGGGGCGATACGAGCAGTACTTC,CASSLTGQGRYEQYF
.,TRBV6-5,TRBJ1-2,.,15,TGTGCCAGCAGTTACTGGGGGCCGAAGAGCGAGGGCTACACCTTC,CASSYWGPKSEGYTF
TRBD1,TRBV7-9,TRBJ2-3,.,16,TGTGCCAGCAGTTCTGCCAGACAGGGGGGCACAGATACGCAGTATTTT,CASSSARQGGTDTQYF
.,TRBV12-3/TRBV12-4,TRBJ1-4,.,13,TGTGCCAGCAGGGTGGACAGCCATGAAAAACTGTTTTTT,CASRVDSHEKLFF
TRBD2,TRBV27,TRBJ2-7,.,16,TGTGCCAGCAGTTCCGGGGGACTAGCAGTTTCCTACGAGCAGTACTTC,CASSSGGLAVSYEQYF
TRBD1,TRBV20-1,TRBJ1-6,.,15,TGCAGTGCTAGTCAAGCGGAGGGGGCGCGTTCACCCCTCCACTTT,CSASQAEGARSPLHF
.,TRBV2,TRBJ2-5,.,12,TGTGCCAGCGGCCGGGATCAAGAGACCCAGTACTTC,CASGRDQETQYF
.,TRBV5-1,TRBJ2-1,.,15,TGCGCCAGCAGCTCGATGTGGGGGGGCACCTATGAGCAGTTCTTC,CASSSMWGGTYEQFF
TRBD2,TRBV6-4,TRBJ2-1,.,15,TGTGCCAGCAGTGAGTTGGCGGGGGGTTGGAATGAGCAGTTCTTC,CASSELAGGWNEQFF